This T cell receptor (beta chain) stems from a study of blood T cell repertoires in COVID-19. Across the whole study: The cDNA or gDNA used as material had been derived from T cells, B-cell-depleted T cells, or PBMCs.

Clones were read by immunoSEQ multiplex PCR, and TCRdb kept only the in-frame ones, dropping some. Here the sample spans about 330,000 clones, over 75% being singletons. Researchers sorted participants into cohorts using their self-reported clinical history. Recovery meant two consecutive negative NP/OP PCR tests, professional clearance, or resolved symptoms. Germline CDR1 MDHEN, CDR2 SYDVKM. This CDR3 has 15 amino acids. V shed 6 bases, J shed 4 bases, and the junction held 9 bases outside the gene matches. This rearrangement joins TRBV28 to TRBJ1-5; 7 positions match TRBD1. This TCR derives from a woman aged 30 to 39 who had recovered from COVID-19. The sample comprised PBMCs or T cells enriched from blood (not recorded which). The CDR3 nucleotides read TGTGCCAGCAGCCTCGGACAGGAAAGTAATCAGCCCCAGCATTTT. It is translated as CASSLGQESNQPQHF.